Shown below are 6 T cell receptor beta chains from a single sample sequenced in a study of T cells after yellow fever vaccination. From the 5' RACE reads, TCRdb called clonotypes with MiXCR, one entry per CDR3 protein. The data hold roughly 63,000 distinct CDR3 sequences, with approximately 8% observed a single time. The material sequenced was CD8+ T cells sorted from PBMCs, taken 15 days after the yellow fever booster vaccination. The receptors here all came from a man aged 25 to 40 who received the YFV17D yellow fever vaccine.

This clonotype occurred many times. The rearrangement joins TRBV7-2 to TRBJ2-3; D tentatively reads TRBD1 or TRBD2 (6 bases each). Germline assignment: CDR1 SGHTA and CDR2 FQGNSA. V was shortened by 5 bases and J by 0 bases, with 12 bases between the two germline ends. This CDR3 contains 15 residues. The CDR3: CASSGGGMSTDTQYF. CDR3 nucleotide sequence: TGTGCCAGCAGCGGGGGCGGGATGAGCACAGATACGCAGTATTTT.

The chain links TRBV4-3 to TRBJ2-7, with 9 bases matching TRBD1. The CDR3 is 17 amino acids. The germline V gene encodes CDR1 LGHNA and CDR2 YSLEER. The V segment lost 5 bases and the J segment 5 bases; nucleotides outside the gene matches: 16. This chain's CDR3 is CASSYQPPGQGSNEQYF. CDR3 nucleotides: TGCGCCAGCAGCTATCAACCCCCGGGACAGGGATCAAACGAGCAGTACTTC.

The chain uses TRBV3-1 and TRBJ2-1, with TRBD2 matching over 8 bases. The CDR3 extends over 13 amino acids. In germline, CDR1 is LGHDT, CDR2 YNNKEL (reference sequence). The J segment lost 10 bases and the V segment lost 0 bases, leaving 2 bases of the junction unmatched. The CDR3 DNA reads TGTGCCAGCAGCCAAGAGGCGGGAGGCGAGCAGTTCTTC. Translation gives CASSQEAGGEQFF.

This clonotype was observed at least ten times. This sequence joins TRBV20-1 and TRBJ2-1; 10 nucleotides agree with TRBD1. The germline CDR1 and CDR2 sequences are DFQATT and SNEGSKA (reference sequence). With 1 base clipped from V and 5 bases from J, the junction kept 2 bases outside the gene matches. The CDR3 loop spans 14 amino acids. Here the CDR3 DNA reads TGCAGTGCTAGAGGGGACAGGGGCCACAATGAGCAGTTCTTC. Amino acid sequence: CSARGDRGHNEQFF.

This clonotype was counted at least ten times. The chain employs TRBV18 and TRBJ2-7; D remains ambiguous. Germline V gives CDR1 KGHSH, CDR2 LQKENI. Trimming removed 5 bases from V and 2 bases from J, with 13 bases in between. This CDR3 spans 14 amino acids. The CDR3 is CASSETGLTYEQYF. DNA for the CDR3: TGTGCCAGCTCAGAGACCGGTCTGACCTACGAGCAGTACTTC.

On this clonotype: With a much larger clone just one base away, this may be a read error. J is TRBJ2-1 and V is TRBV27; D not certain. CDR3 size: 14 residues. Germline values: CDR1 MNHEY, CDR2 SMNVEV (reference sequence). The V gene lost 3 bases and the J gene lost 8 bases, with 14 bases spanning the gap. The CDR3 DNA reads TGTGCCAGCAGTTTTACTGTCTCATACCATGAGCAGTTCTTC. Amino acid sequence: CASSFTVSYHEQFF.